This T cell receptor (beta chain) was captured by sequencing in a study of T cells in Graves' hyperthyroidism and ophthalmopathy. Template material for amplifying TCR beta CDR3 regions consisted of RNA transcripts. A first-round RT-PCR of the TCR CDR3 used the HTBI primer set. MiXCR, run by TCRdb on the multiplex PCR reads, gives a single entry per CDR3 protein. The data contain around 660,000 distinct CDR3 sequences, 45% of them singletons. This CDR3 is built from 15 residues. V was pared by 5 bases and J by 4 bases, with 10 bases of the junction left unmatched. From germline, CDR1 is MGHDK and CDR2 SYGVNS.

The source of this sequence is an adult man with Graves' disease, either hyperthyroidism or ophthalmopathy (not recorded which). Sample: peripheral blood or thyroid tissue (not recorded which). The gene calls are TRBV25-1 and TRBJ2-7, with 8 nucleotides matching TRBD1. In nucleotides, the CDR3 is TGTGCCAGCAGTACGGTTCAGGGGGCTCGGTACGAGCAGTACTTC. As protein: CASSTVQGARYEQYF.